Reported below is one TCR beta chain. Per germline, CDR1 LNHDA and CDR2 SQIVND (reference sequence). The CDR3 has 15 residues. V was trimmed by 3 bases and J by 0 bases, leaving 9 bases between them. The data were obtained in a study of blood T cell repertoires in COVID-19. TCRdb's copy holds only in-frame clones and misses some; the assay was immunoSEQ multiplex PCR. The sample yields 84,000 or so clones, 75% to 85% seen once. Sequencing was performed on peripheral blood. The origin of this receptor is a human donor in a cohort sampled during active COVID-19. The chain couples TRBV19 to TRBJ1-5; no firm D call. Written as DNA, the CDR3 is TGTGCCAGTAGTATTCTAAGATATAGCAATCAGCCCCAGCATTTT. Amino acid sequence: CASSILRYSNQPQHF. The complete variable domain, with remaining parts taken from reference TRBV19 and TRBJ1-5, reads DGGITQSPKYLFRKEGQNVTLSCEQNLNHDAMYWYRQDPGQGLRLIYYSQIVNDFQKGDIAEGYSVSREKKESFPLTVTSAQKNPTAFYLCASSILRYSNQPQHFGDGTRLSIL.